The sequence of this T cell receptor (beta chain) was determined in a study of PD-L1 blockade in urothelial cancer. Method: immunoSEQ multiplex PCR; TCRdb's copy keeps in-frame clones and lacks some. The data hold about 51,000 clones, with around 89% observed a single time. Time point described: peripheral blood 6 weeks after treatment start. Between 1 and 8 samples, pretreatment and on-treatment, were given by each patient. The sequence came from a man in his sixties with urothelial cancer. Sequenced material: PBMCs, taken around atezolizumab (anti-PD-L1) treatment.

CDR3 in amino acids: CASSPRDSYPFIEQYF. CDR3 bases: TGTGCCAGCAGTCCGAGGGACAGCTATCCGTTTATTGAGCAGTACTTC. This rearrangement joins TRBV27 to TRBJ2-7; 7 nucleotides align to TRBD1. V was pared by 5 bases and J by 7 bases, with 17 bases of the junction left unmatched. The germline V gene has CDR1 MNHEY and CDR2 SMNVEV (reference sequence). The CDR3 spans 16 residues.